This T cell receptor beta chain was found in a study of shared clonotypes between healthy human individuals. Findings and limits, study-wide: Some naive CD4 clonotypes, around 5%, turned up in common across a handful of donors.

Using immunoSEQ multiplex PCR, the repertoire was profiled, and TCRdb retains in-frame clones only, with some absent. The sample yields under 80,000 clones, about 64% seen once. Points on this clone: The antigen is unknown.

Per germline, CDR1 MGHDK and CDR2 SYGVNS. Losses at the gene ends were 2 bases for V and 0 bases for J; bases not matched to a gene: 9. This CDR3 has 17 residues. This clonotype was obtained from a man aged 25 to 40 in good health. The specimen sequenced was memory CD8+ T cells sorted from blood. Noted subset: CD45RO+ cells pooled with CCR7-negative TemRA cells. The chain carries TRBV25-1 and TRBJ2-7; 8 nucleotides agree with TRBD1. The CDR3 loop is CASSEPYAGTGSYEQYF. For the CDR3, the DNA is TGTGCCAGCAGTGAACCATACGCCGGGACAGGCTCCTACGAGCAGTACTTC.